Below, 4 T cell receptor beta chains from the same sample are listed, as sequenced in a study of T cells in Graves' hyperthyroidism and ophthalmopathy. The investigators amplified TCR beta CDR3 regions from RNA transcripts. RT-PCR in the first round (using the HTBI primer set) targeted the TCR CDR3. TCRdb reprocessed the multiplex PCR reads via MiXCR and lists one record per CDR3 protein. The sample has about 560,000 distinct CDR3 sequences; approximately 14% are singletons. Sequenced: blood. The receptors stem from a woman aged 40-49 years with Graves' hyperthyroidism.

In its sample, this clonotype was seen many times. This chain joins TRBV7-3 and TRBJ2-3; possible D gene TRBD2, 6 bases. V lost 1 base and J lost 1, with 12 bases in between. Per germline, CDR1 SGHTA and CDR2 FQGTGA. The CDR3 covers 16 residues. The CDR3 DNA reads TGTGCCAGCAGCTTAATCGGGAGTCCTGGCACAGATACGCAGTATTTT. Translating gives CASSLIGSPGTDTQYF.

The table lists this clonotype with many counts. The chain joins TRBV7-8 to TRBJ2-2; 7 bases fit TRBD1. Germline loops: CDR1 SGHVS, CDR2 FQNEAQ. The CDR3 extends over 15 amino acids. V shed 1 base and J 4 bases; nucleotides not matched to a gene: 3. The CDR3: CASSLGPGGTGELFF. The CDR3 nucleotides read TGTGCCAGCAGCTTAGGTCCAGGGGGCACCGGGGAGCTGTTTTTT.

This clonotype was found many times. This chain uses TRBV2 with TRBJ2-7, with D unresolved. The CDR3 runs to 13 residues. Germline CDR1 SNHLY, CDR2 FYNNEI. V lost 6 bases, J lost 4 bases, and 13 bases lay in between. CDR3 bases: TGTGCCAGCAGCCGGGCGGTGCTTTACGAGCAGTACTTC. Translation: CASSRAVLYEQYF. The variable domain in full, with the rest retrieved from reference TRBV2 and TRBJ2-7, is EPEVTQTPSHQVTQMGQEVILRCVPISNHLYFYWYRQILGQKVEFLVSFYNNEISEKSEIFDDQFSVERPDGSNFTLKIRSTKLEDSAMYFCASSRAVLYEQYFGPGTRLTVT.

This clonotype was recorded many times. The chain combines TRBV28 with TRBJ2-3, with unresolved D. The CDR3 is 12 amino acids. In germline, CDR1 is MDHEN, CDR2 SYDVKM. V lost 5 bases and J 5 bases, leaving 8 bases between the germline ends. This CDR3 is CASSRRIDTQYF. CDR3 nucleotides: TGTGCCAGCAGTCGAAGGATAGATACGCAGTATTTT.